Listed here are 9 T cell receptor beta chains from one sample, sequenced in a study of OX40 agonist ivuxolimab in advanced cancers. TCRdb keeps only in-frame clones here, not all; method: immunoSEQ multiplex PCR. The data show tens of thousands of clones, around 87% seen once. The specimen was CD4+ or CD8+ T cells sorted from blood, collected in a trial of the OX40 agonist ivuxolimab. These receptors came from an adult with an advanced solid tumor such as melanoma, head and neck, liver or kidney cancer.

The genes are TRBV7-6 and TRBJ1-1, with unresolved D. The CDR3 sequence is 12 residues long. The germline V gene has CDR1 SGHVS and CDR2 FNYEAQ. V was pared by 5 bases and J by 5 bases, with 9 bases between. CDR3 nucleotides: TGTGCCAGCAGCCGCCTAGGAACTGAAGCTTTCTTT. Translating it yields CASSRLGTEAFF. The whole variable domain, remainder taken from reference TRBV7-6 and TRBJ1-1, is GAGVSQSPRYKVTKRGQDVALRCDPISGHVSLYWYRQALGQGPEFLTYFNYEAQQDKSGLPNDRFSAERPEGSISTLTIQRTEQRDSAMYRCASSRLGTEAFFGQGTRLTVV.

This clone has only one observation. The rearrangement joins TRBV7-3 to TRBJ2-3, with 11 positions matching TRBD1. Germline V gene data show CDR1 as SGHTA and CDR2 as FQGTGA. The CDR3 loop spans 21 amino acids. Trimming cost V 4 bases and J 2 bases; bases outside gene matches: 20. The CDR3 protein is CASSWNAGQGGPEEFTDTQYF. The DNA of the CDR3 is TGTGCCAGCAGCTGGAATGCGGGACAGGGGGGCCCCGAGGAATTCACAGATACGCAGTATTTT. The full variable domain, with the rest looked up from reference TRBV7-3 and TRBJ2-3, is GAGVSQTPSNKVTEKGKYVELRCDPISGHTALYWYRQSLGQGPEFLIYFQGTGAADDSGLPNDRFFAVRPEGSVSTLKIQRTERGDSAVYLCASSWNAGQGGPEEFTDTQYFGPGTRLTVL.

CDR3 nucleotide sequence: TGTGCCAGCAGCTCCGACAGGGACACTAGATTCTACAATGAGCAGTTCTTC. It is translated as CASSSDRDTRFYNEQFF. The chain joins TRBV7-9 to TRBJ2-1; the match to TRBD1 covers 7 bases. J gave up 3 bases and V 4 bases, and 12 bases lay outside the gene matches. The CDR3 consists of 17 residues. From germline, CDR1 is SEHNR and CDR2 FQNEAQ (reference sequence).

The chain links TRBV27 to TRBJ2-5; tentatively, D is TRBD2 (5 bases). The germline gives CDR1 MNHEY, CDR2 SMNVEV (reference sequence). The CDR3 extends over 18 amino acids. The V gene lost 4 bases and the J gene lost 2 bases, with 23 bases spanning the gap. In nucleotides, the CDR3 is TGTGCCAGCAGTTCCCCGGAGAAAAGGAGAAGGAGGCAAGAGACCCAGTACTTC. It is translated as CASSSPEKRRRRQETQYF.

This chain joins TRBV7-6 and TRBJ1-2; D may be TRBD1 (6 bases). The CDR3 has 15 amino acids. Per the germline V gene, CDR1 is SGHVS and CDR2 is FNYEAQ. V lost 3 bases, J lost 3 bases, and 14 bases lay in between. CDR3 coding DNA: TGTGCCAGCAGCTTGAACGGGGGCCCTTACTATGGCTACACCTTC. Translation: CASSLNGGPYYGYTF.

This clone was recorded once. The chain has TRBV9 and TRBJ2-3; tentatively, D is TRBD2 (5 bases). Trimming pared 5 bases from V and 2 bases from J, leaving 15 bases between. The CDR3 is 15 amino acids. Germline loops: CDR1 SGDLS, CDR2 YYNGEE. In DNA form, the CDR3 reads TGTGCCAGCAGTGCCTCGATAGCGATCACAGATACGCAGTATTTT. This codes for CASSASIAITDTQYF.

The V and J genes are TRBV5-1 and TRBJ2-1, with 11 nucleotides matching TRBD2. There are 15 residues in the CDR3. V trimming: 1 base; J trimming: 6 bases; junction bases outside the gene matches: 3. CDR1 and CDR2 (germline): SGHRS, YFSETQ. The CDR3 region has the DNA TGCGCCAGCAGCTTGACTAGCGGGAGATTCAATGAGCAGTTCTTC. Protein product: CASSLTSGRFNEQFF.

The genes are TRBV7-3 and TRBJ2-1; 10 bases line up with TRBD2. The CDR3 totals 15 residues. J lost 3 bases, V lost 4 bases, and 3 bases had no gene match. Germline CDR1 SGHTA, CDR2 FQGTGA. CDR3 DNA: TGTGCCAGCAGCTCGGGACTAGCGCTCTACAATGAGCAGTTCTTC. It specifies CASSSGLALYNEQFF.

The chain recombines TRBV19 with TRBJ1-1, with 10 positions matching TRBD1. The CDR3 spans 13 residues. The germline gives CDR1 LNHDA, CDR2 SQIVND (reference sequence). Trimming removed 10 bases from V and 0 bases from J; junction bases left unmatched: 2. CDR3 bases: TGTGCCACTGACAGGGGGCTGAACACTGAAGCTTTCTTT. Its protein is CATDRGLNTEAFF.